This TCR beta chain came from a study of blood T cells in healthy people across ages. To note about this clonotype: What it recognizes is unknown.

Trimming left V 0 bases short and J 5 bases short, with 9 bases between. Germline CDR1 SGDLS, CDR2 YYNGEE. The CDR3 loop spans 15 amino acids. Whole-study results and caveats: Using unsorted PBMCs precluded a conclusive naive versus antigen-experienced comparison.

Through a sample-barcoded 5' primer and a J-beta primer mix, a second PCR was run for about 6 to 11 cycles. TCRdb reanalysed the 5' RACE reads using MiXCR and keeps one entry per CDR3 protein. The table shows around 800,000 distinct CDR3 sequences, with 40% to 50% occurring only once. The receptor was derived from a man in his sixties in good health. The sample taken for sequencing was blood. V is TRBV9 and J is TRBJ2-6; D unresolved. This CDR3 is CASSVGPARANVLTF. In DNA form, the CDR3 reads TGTGCCAGCAGCGTAGGGCCGGCCAGGGCCAACGTCCTGACTTTC.